A single T cell receptor (beta chain) is shown here with its context. Its antigen has not been determined. No much larger clone exists at a distance of one base, and base qualities are not known. Taken from the germline V gene, the CDR1 and CDR2 loops are ENHRY and SYGVKD. The germline ends are 12 bases apart after V is trimmed by 3 bases and J by 9 bases. Spanning cysteine to phenylalanine, the CDR3 consists of 12 amino acids. Only CDR3 DNA remains: 36 bases, in frame from the first base. Sample treatment or condition, as interpreted from the label and publication: allogeneic hematopoietic cell transplantation with graft depleted of TCRalphabeta T cells and CD19 B cells. The children who served as transplant recipients had been given grafts of TCRalphabeta/CD19-depleted allogeneic hematopoietic cells. This sample stems from a study of T-cell reconstitution after alpha-beta-depleted transplantation in children (dated by TCRdb to the mid-2010s). Context from the whole study: Using TCR repertoire profiling, the study followed T-cell immune reconstitution in a quantitative way in children after TCRalphabeta/CD19-depleted allogeneic hematopoietic cell transplantation.

The study at large found these results: The frequencies of hyperexpanded clones fell over the following months, and after one year, T-cell counts and TCRbeta diversity were mostly attributed to newly produced T cells. In some patients, high TCRbeta diversity at day 60 was attributed to recipient T cells and intrathymic progenitors that had survived conditioning. The apparently early recovery of alphabetaT-cell counts about two months after transplant reportedly depended on only several hundred rapidly expanded clones that came from non-depleted graft cells.

The library came from PCR. The reads were generated on an Illumina HiSeq 2500. Molecular barcoding was employed in the preparation of TCR libraries, with unique molecular identifiers being used to normalize TCRbeta repertoire quantification. TCRdb cleaned the public reads at Q25 with fastp, built clones with MiXCR and kept in-frame beta chains. Entries that share a CDR3 protein sequence are merged under the most common genes and DNA. The sample includes over 200,000 distinct CDR3 sequences, with about a tenth observed a single time. The ten largest clonotypes hold 28% of the sample. The rearrangement combines TRBV10-3 with TRBJ2-7; too little of a D gene remains to name it. The sample consisted of PBMCs, taken before TCRalphabeta/CD19-depleted stem cell transplant. The TCR comes from a child less than two years old with acute myeloid leukemia, due to receive a stem cell transplant. The CDR3 region has the sequence CAISDSSGRQYF. The DNA sequence reads TGTGCCATCAGTGATAGTTCCGGACGGCAGTACTTC.